The 20 T cell receptor beta chains below all came from one sample that was sequenced in a study of T cell responses to AZD1222 COVID-19 vaccine. Profiling relied on immunoSEQ multiplex PCR, and the TCRdb table lists in-frame clones only, not all of them. The data contain under 100,000 clones, 65% to 90% of them singletons. The sample consisted of peripheral blood, taken on day 0 of AZD1222 vaccination. The receptor source for this set is an adult in good health.

The chain uses TRBV5-1 and TRBJ2-1; D is perhaps TRBD1 (5 bases). V was cut by 4 bases and J by 0 bases, with 11 bases left in between. The CDR3 is made up of 15 amino acids. In germline, CDR1 is SGHRS, CDR2 YFSETQ. The CDR3 loop is CASSLGQGSYNEQFF. DNA for the CDR3: TGCGCCAGCAGCCTCGGGCAGGGCTCCTACAATGAGCAGTTCTTC.

This clone was picked up one time. CDR3 loop: CASSAWEQQETQYF. In DNA form, the CDR3 reads TGTGCCAGCAGCGCATGGGAACAGCAAGAGACCCAGTACTTC. V and J are TRBV7-6 and TRBJ2-5; no clear D. The CDR3 has 14 residues. Trimming left V 5 bases short and J 2 bases short, with 12 bases between. The germline CDR1 and CDR2 sequences are SGHVS and FNYEAQ.

This clone has just one count. V gene TRBV5-1 combines with J gene TRBJ2-7, with a possible D match to TRBD1 (6 bases). This CDR3 comprises 15 residues. CDR1 and CDR2 (germline): SGHRS, YFSETQ. Trimming left V 0 bases short and J 4 bases short, with 14 bases between. The CDR3 protein is CASSLAAGEFYEQYF. The CDR3 nucleotides are TGCGCCAGCAGCTTGGCCGCAGGGGAATTTTACGAGCAGTACTTC.

This clone was seen once. The V and J genes are TRBV3-1 (or the pseudogene TRBV3-2) and TRBJ1-1; D possibly corresponds to TRBD1 (5 bases). Per the germline V gene, CDR1 is LGHDT and CDR2 is YNNKEL (reference sequence). V lost 3 bases, J lost 1 base, and 9 bases lay in between. This CDR3 is built from 14 residues. CDR3 sequence: CASSQWGENTEAFF. CDR3 DNA sequence: TGTGCCAGCAGCCAGTGGGGCGAGAACACTGAAGCTTTCTTT.

This chain links TRBV7-8 with TRBJ1-2; weak D call: TRBD1 (5 bases). The CDR3 is 15 amino acids. Germline V CDR1 and CDR2: SGHVS, FQNEAQ. V lost 4 bases to trimming and J lost 1 base, with 13 bases between them. The CDR3 region has the DNA TGTGCCAGCAGCTCCTCACGTAGGGGTAACTATGGCTACACCTTC. Residues: CASSSSRRGNYGYTF.

The V and J genes are TRBV7-2 and TRBJ2-5; D gene uncertain. CDR3 length: 14 residues. The V end was cut by 8 bases, the J end by 5 bases, with 18 bases between. CDR1 is SGHTA, CDR2 FQGNSA, per germline. The CDR3 here is CASCRAPRGETQYF. CDR3 nucleotide sequence: TGTGCCAGCTGCCGTGCGCCTAGAGGCGAGACCCAGTACTTC.

The rearrangement links TRBV28 to TRBJ1-4, with D possibly TRBD1 on 5 matching bases. There are 11 residues in the CDR3. V was trimmed by 11 bases and J by 8 bases, leaving 12 bases between them. From germline, CDR1 is MDHEN and CDR2 SYDVKM. The CDR3 reads CAAGRAEKLFF. The CDR3 nucleotides are TGTGCCGCCGGCAGGGCCGAAAAACTGTTTTTT.

This clone was observed a handful of times. J is TRBJ1-1 and V is TRBV6-4; D unresolved. The germline V and J ends were trimmed by 2 bases and 1 base, with 5 bases remaining between them. Germline CDR1 and CDR2: MRHNA and SNTAGT. The CDR3 contains 13 residues. CDR3 in DNA: TGTGCCAGCAGTGACAGACCGAACACTGAAGCTTTCTTT. Residues: CASSDRPNTEAFF.

V gene TRBV28 combines with J gene TRBJ2-3; 14 bases match TRBD2. The ends lost 2 bases at V and 2 bases at J; junction bases unmatched: 6. The CDR3 has 18 residues. CDR1 and CDR2 (germline): MDHEN, SYDVKM. The CDR3 sequence is CASSLLGLAGVLTDTQYF. CDR3 DNA sequence: TGTGCCAGCAGTTTACTGGGACTAGCGGGAGTTCTCACAGATACGCAGTATTTT.

The chain combines TRBV7-9 with TRBJ1-1, with D uncertain. The germline V and J ends were trimmed by 6 bases and 3 bases, with 14 bases remaining between them. Per the germline V gene, CDR1 is SEHNR and CDR2 is FQNEAQ (reference sequence). The CDR3 is made up of 14 amino acids. CDR3 in amino acids: CASRPNRQDTEAFF. The CDR3 DNA is TGTGCCAGCAGGCCAAACCGGCAGGACACTGAAGCTTTCTTT. The entire variable domain, with the rest obtained from reference TRBV7-9 and TRBJ1-1, is as follows: DTGVSQNPRHKITKRGQNVTFRCDPISEHNRLYWYRQTLGQGPEFLTYFQNEAQLEKSRLLSDRFSAERPKGSFSTLEIQRTEQGDSAMYLCASRPNRQDTEAFFGQGTRLTVV.

V gene TRBV19 combines with J gene TRBJ2-1; D not resolved. Germline CDR1 and CDR2: LNHDA and SQIVND (reference sequence). The CDR3 extends over 12 amino acids. Trimming left V 5 bases short and J 7 bases short, with 9 bases between. CDR3 loop: CASSPPGNEQFF. The DNA of the CDR3 is TGTGCCAGTAGTCCCCCCGGGAATGAGCAGTTCTTC.

This chain links TRBV10-1 with TRBJ2-3; D remains ambiguous. Trimming shortened V by 6 bases and J by 0 bases, and 4 bases separated the two germline ends. This CDR3 spans 12 amino acids. Germline-derived CDR1 and CDR2 are WNHNN and SYGVQD (reference sequence). CDR3 bases: TGCGCCAGCAGCACTAGCACAGATACGCAGTATTTT. Its translation is CASSTSTDTQYF.

CDR3 region: CASSLQEKLFF. CDR3 nucleotides: TGTGCCAGCAGCCTACAAGAAAAACTGTTTTTT. V is TRBV4-2 and J is TRBJ1-4; D is unresolved. The CDR3 totals 11 residues. V gave up 4 bases and J gave up 8 bases, with 5 bases separating them. Per the germline V gene, CDR1 is LGHNA and CDR2 is YNFKEQ.

CDR3: CASRRTGGNYGYTF. CDR3 coding DNA: TGTGCCAGCAGGCGGACAGGGGGTAACTATGGCTACACCTTC. V gene TRBV2 combines with J gene TRBJ1-2; 10 positions match TRBD1. CDR1 and CDR2 from the germline V gene are SNHLY and FYNNEI. The CDR3 has 14 amino acids. Trimming took 6 bases from V and 1 from J; bases not matched to a gene: 2.

The rearrangement joins TRBV9 to TRBJ2-7; 11 nucleotides align to TRBD1. This CDR3 is 18 amino acids long. The ends lost 0 bases at V and 5 bases at J; junction bases unmatched: 13. CDR1 and CDR2 from the germline V gene are SGDLS and YYNGEE. CDR3 sequence: CASSVGIGTGGFSHEQYF. The DNA for the CDR3 is TGTGCCAGCAGCGTAGGCATCGGGACAGGGGGGTTTTCCCACGAGCAGTACTTC.

The gene calls are TRBV30 and TRBJ1-1, with D maybe TRBD1 (5 bases). The CDR3 totals 14 residues. Deletions cut 3 bases from V and 6 bases from J, with 17 bases between. Germline assignment: CDR1 GTSNPN and CDR2 SVGIG (reference sequence). The CDR3 loop reads CAWSGILTGPEAFF. Here the CDR3 DNA reads TGTGCCTGGAGCGGGATCCTCACAGGTCCTGAAGCTTTCTTT. The full variable domain, completed using reference TRBV30 and TRBJ1-1, is SQTIHQWPATLVQPVGSPLSLECTVEGTSNPNLYWYRQAAGRGLQLLFYSVGIGQISSEVPQNLSASRPQDRQFILSSKKLLLSDSGFYLCAWSGILTGPEAFFGQGTRLTVV.

This clone turned up a few times. The rearrangement links TRBV19 to TRBJ1-2, with 8 bases lining up with TRBD1. The length of the CDR3 is 15 residues. Germline values: CDR1 LNHDA, CDR2 SQIVND (reference sequence). The junction had 13 bases not matched to a gene; V was cut back by 7 bases and J by 6 bases. The CDR3 DNA sequence: TGTGCCAGTACCCCGAGGGGGACAGGCGGTAATGGCTACACCTTC. As protein: CASTPRGTGGNGYTF.

The chain joins TRBV28 to TRBJ2-7; 7 nucleotides match TRBD2. From germline, CDR1 is MDHEN and CDR2 SYDVKM. V lost 4 bases, J lost 7 bases, and 7 bases stayed unmatched. The CDR3 covers 13 residues. CDR3 coding DNA: TGTGCCAGCAGTTCCAGCCCCGGGAGGGAGCAGTACTTC. Its protein product is CASSSSPGREQYF.

The gene calls are TRBV14 and TRBJ1-2; D is perhaps TRBD1 (5 bases). Germline assignment: CDR1 SGHDN and CDR2 FVKESK. V lost 0 bases to trimming and J lost 6 bases, with 20 bases between them. CDR3 length: 17 residues. The CDR3 region has the DNA TGTGCCAGCAGCCAAGATATGGGACTTTCCCCTGATGATGGCTACACCTTC. It is translated as CASSQDMGLSPDDGYTF. Variable domain in full (rest from reference TRBV14 and TRBJ1-2): EAGVTQFPSHSVIEKGQTVTLRCDPISGHDNLYWYRRVMGKEIKFLLHFVKESKQDESGMPNNRFLAERTGGTYSTLKVQPAELEDSGVYFCASSQDMGLSPDDGYTFGSGTRLTVV.

This clone was counted once. This chain uses TRBV9 with TRBJ1-3, with a weak D call TRBD1 (5 bases). The germline V gene has CDR1 SGDLS and CDR2 YYNGEE. The CDR3 length is 17 residues. Trimming stripped 4 bases from V and 0 bases from J, with 17 bases between. The CDR3 DNA follows: TGTGCCAGCAGCACCTCGACGGGGCGTAGCTCTGGAAACACCATATATTTT. Protein: CASSTSTGRSSGNTIYF.